The T cell receptor beta chain described here comes from a study of blood T cell repertoires in COVID-19. As processed by the authors: Cell counts per sample came from amplifying reference gene primers. Profiled with immunoSEQ multiplex PCR; TCRdb holds only in-frame clones, not every one. The D gene and trimming were derived from the DNA, and the V and J assignments and clone size from that table. The data contain approximately 170,000 clones, around 84% of them singletons. This receptor was taken from a woman aged 50 to 65 who had recovered from COVID-19. Material for sequencing was PBMCs or T cells enriched from blood (not recorded which).

CDR3 sequence (DNA): TGCAGTGCTAGAGTCTACCCTGAAGCTTTCTTT. This sequence encodes CSARVYPEAFF. The chain carries TRBV20-1 and TRBJ1-1; the D is unclear. Germline V gene sequence: CDR1 DFQATT, CDR2 SNEGSKA (reference sequence). Trimming removed 1 base from V and 6 bases from J, with 6 bases in between. CDR3 length: 11 amino acids.